This entry features one T cell receptor (beta chain) sequence. This clone's antigen is unknown. The input lacks base qualities; no much larger clone sits a single base away. This record belongs to a study of pediatric ulcerative colitis (dated by TCRdb to between 2019 and 2020). Regarding the research as a whole: From nine newly diagnosed, treatment-naive pediatric ulcerative colitis patients and four non-IBD control children, paired blood and rectal samples were collected. What the study reported, not specific to this receptor: Features of the rectal repertoire distinguished controls, mild-moderate colitis patients and acute severe colitis patients, and in acute severe colitis rectal diversity was lower because of clonal expansions. Blood-derived T cells may have been included in the rectal pinch biopsies, particularly in patients with overt colitis. For technical reasons, substantially fewer templates were yielded by the blood samples of two patients, and these blood samples were excluded from blood-rectal overlap analysis. Two rectal CDR3 clonotypes were found in every ulcerative colitis patient but in no control. The healthy control group was small, with only a handful of individuals. Because the repertoires came from total lymphocyte DNA, rare subsets such as regulatory T cells may have patterns that are not reflected. Significantly higher autologous blood-rectal clonal overlap was found in ulcerative colitis patients than in controls, which suggested increased T cell trafficking to inflamed tissue.

During colonoscopy, one to two pinch biopsies were obtained from the rectum for research purposes. Controls underwent colonoscopy for suspected IBD, had macroscopically and histologically normal endoscopy, and were not diagnosed with IBD within the following year. Before DNA isolation, rectal biopsies were subjected to proteinase K digestion. The Wizard kit (Promega) was used to extract genomic DNA from the blood and intestinal samples. CDR1 and CDR2 are drawn from the germline V gene: MGHRA, YSYEKL. The CDR3 holds 17 amino acids from the cysteine to the phenylalanine. Only the CDR3 DNA stays, 51 bases, in frame from base 1. Relative to germline, V is missing 1 base and J is missing 2 bases, with 8 bases of the junction outside any gene match. Rearranged CDR3 beta regions were amplified from genomic DNA with multiplex V and J primers using the immunoSEQ TRB Survey service. To keep sequencing depth equal across samples, survey-level depth of up to 500,000 reads per sample was applied. Libraries were purified and pooled, and sequencing was performed on Illumina technology. Under the source paper's analysis protocol: immunoSEQ online tools were used for productive clonality, sample overlap, pairwise scatters, CDR3 beta length, V/D/J gene usage and productiveness. Calculated diversity was defined as the number of unique rearrangements divided by total templates, multiplied by 100, and Shannon and Simpson indices were computed as well. Z-score normalized data were analyzed by principal component analysis with the R prcomp function and the ggbiplot package. Morisita's index was used to measure clonal overlap between blood and rectum within each subject. This is the immuneACCESS table as TCRdb keeps it, with only in-frame sequences that have V and J called. A part of the clones is gone; compared with another copy, unresolved V genes explain less than half, and the rest is unexplained. V, J and clone size are those of that table, while D and trimming were read from the DNA. This sample holds 10,000 to 12,000 clones; about four fifths were observed only once. The top ten constitute 3% to 4% of the sample.

The clonotype originates from a girl aged 5 to 17 who was a control in a study of pediatric ulcerative colitis. This receptor chain uses TRBV4-1 and TRBJ2-3; 8 of the junction bases match TRBD2. Material: gut tissue. The CDR3 protein is CASSQVQTSASTDTQYF. The bases are TGCGCCAGCAGCCAAGTCCAGACTAGCGCTTCCACAGATACGCAGTATTTT.